This T cell receptor beta chain came from a study of T cells in Graves' hyperthyroidism and ophthalmopathy. Study in general: Before treatment of any kind, peripheral blood was taken at initial diagnosis.

This clonotype was picked up many times. Researchers amplified the TCR beta CDR3 regions from RNA transcripts. First-round RT-PCR with HTBI primers amplified the TCR CDR3 region. TCRdb itself ran the multiplex PCR reads through MiXCR, one entry per CDR3 protein. The sample carries 300,000 to 450,000 distinct CDR3 sequences, about a sixth recorded once. V lost 3 bases, J lost 3 bases, and 1 base stayed unmatched. This CDR3 region has 15 residues. This clonotype was sampled from a woman aged 40 to 50 with Graves' ophthalmopathy. Specimen: blood. V is TRBV12-3 or TRBV12-4 and J is TRBJ2-2, with 10 bases aligning to TRBD1. The CDR3 is CASSLDRGDTGELFF. Here the CDR3 DNA reads TGTGCCAGCAGTTTGGACAGGGGGGACACCGGGGAGCTGTTTTTT.